This T cell receptor beta chain appears in the sequencing data of a study of T cells after yellow fever vaccination (dated by TCRdb to between 2018 and 2021). Study-wide context: Libraries from fractions with low cell numbers were prepared with the SMART-Seq v4 Ultra Low Input RNA kit. Two healthy male donors, one aged 18 to 30 and one aged 30 to 40 years, were included in the cohort. Bulk TCR alpha and beta repertoires were sequenced longitudinally to track T-cell clones before and after primary and booster YFV17D yellow fever vaccination. Blood samples were taken at several timepoints before and after primary and secondary immunization, and bulk PBMC replicates and cell subsets were isolated.

TCR cDNA was synthesized by 5'RACE template switching, through which a universal primer site and unique molecular identifiers were introduced. Priming of cDNA synthesis was performed from both the TCR alpha and TCR beta constant segments. Libraries were amplified in two PCR steps, with sample barcodes and sequencing adapters added in the second step. Sequencing of the libraries was done on either Illumina HiSeq 2500 (2x100 bp) or NovaSeq (2x150 bp). As for the authors' bioinformatics: MIGEC handled demultiplexing of reads and collapsing into UMI consensus sequences, while MiXCR performed V(D)J alignment. Vaccine-responding clonotypes were identified with edgeR using replicate PBMC samples, with FDR below 0.01 and a log2 fold change above 5 up to day 15 being required. Each bulk clonotype received a CD4 or CD8 identity based on whether the sequenced CD4 or CD8 repertoire contained that clonotype at higher abundance. TCRdb passed the public sequencing reads through fastp at Q25 and MiXCR, retaining productive beta sequences. CDR3 protein sequences are deduplicated, and each keeps its most common genes and DNA. These V and J calls originate from TCRdb's pipeline instead of the authors' own analysis. The sample table holds 300,000 or so distinct CDR3 sequences, of which roughly 8.4% were seen once. Of the sample, 17% is held by the ten largest clones.

The full study reports these points: Because only a couple of donors were included in the study, the extent to which the findings can be generalized is limited. FACS-sorted repertoires could contain abundant contaminating clonotypes from the bulk population, so computational filtering was required. A small fraction of clonotypes appeared in both the CD4 and CD8 compartments, likely as a result of convergent recombination. Most clones expanded after primary vaccination were re-detected after the booster (around 96% of CD4 and about 88% of CD8), suggesting broad memory maintenance. Compared with the primary T-cell response, the secondary T-cell response was weaker but faster, peaking on day 5 rather than day 15.

Read against the paper, the sample's treatment or condition label means: live attenuated yellow fever vaccine strain. Two biological replicates of bulk PBMCs were collected at each blood-draw timepoint. A standard Ficoll-Paque protocol was used to isolate PBMCs from peripheral blood. TriZol was used to extract RNA from bulk PBMCs, CD4 and CD8 fractions, and dextramer-positive and dextramer-negative fractions. CDR1 and CDR2 (DFQATT, SNEGSKA) derive from the germline V gene (reference sequence). Clipping removes 3 bases from V and 6 bases from J, with 8 as the unmatched junction base count. The CDR3 measures 15 amino acids from cysteine to phenylalanine. Solely the CDR3 DNA is kept, with 45 bases framed from the first base. Only a few counts were recorded for this clonotype. Its antigen is still unknown. Base qualities are not provided; no much larger clone lies one nucleotide away.

The receptor was isolated from a man younger than 35 who received the YFV17D yellow fever vaccine. The sequencing used PBMCs, collected roughly 45 days after the first yellow fever vaccination. The V and J segments used are TRBV20-1 and TRBJ2-3; the central 11 bases match TRBD2. The nucleotide sequence is given as TGCAGTGCTAGCCAGACTAGCGGGGTTGGGGATACGCAGTATTTT. Its protein product is CSASQTSGVGDTQYF.